Described below is a single TCR beta chain sequence and its context. Trimming at V came to 6 bases and at J to 2 bases, leaving 18 bases not matched to a gene. Germline CDR1 reads MDHEN; CDR2 reads SYDVKM. The CDR3 is 18 amino acids. Primers for the PCR totalled 60 Vbeta and 13 Jbeta. Assay used: immunoSEQ multiplex PCR; TCRdb lists only in-frame clones, some missing. This sample has about 170,000 clones, with over 70% found just once. This specimen belongs to a study of cytomegalovirus exposure and HLA in healthy donors. The V gene is TRBV28, the J gene TRBJ2-7, with 8 bases fitting TRBD1. The sample taken for sequencing was PBMCs. This receptor was identified in a female donor in good health and CMV-seronegative. The CDR3 region has the DNA TGTGCCAGCAGCCCCGCTTACTACGGGACAGGCACCGCCTACGAGCAGTACTTC. Translated, it gives CASSPAYYGTGTAYEQYF.